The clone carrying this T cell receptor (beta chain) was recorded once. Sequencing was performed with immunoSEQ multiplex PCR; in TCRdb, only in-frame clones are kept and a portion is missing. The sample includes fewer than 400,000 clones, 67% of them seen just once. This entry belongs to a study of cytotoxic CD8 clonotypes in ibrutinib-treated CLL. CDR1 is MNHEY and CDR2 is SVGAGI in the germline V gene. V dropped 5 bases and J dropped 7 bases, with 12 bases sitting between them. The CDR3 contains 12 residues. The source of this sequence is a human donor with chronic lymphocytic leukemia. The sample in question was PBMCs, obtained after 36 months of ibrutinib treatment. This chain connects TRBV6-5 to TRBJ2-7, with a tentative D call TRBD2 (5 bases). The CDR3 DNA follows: TGTGCCAGCAGTAACTTCCCGGGGGAGCAGTACTTC. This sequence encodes CASSNFPGEQYF.